This entry features one TCR beta chain sequence. Its antigen is not known. The sample belongs to a study of PD-1 blockade in mismatch repair-deficient tumors. Study overall: Enrolled about 2012-2016, patients had progressing, pretreated mismatch repair-deficient cancers of 12 types. Study results and caveats: After pembrolizumab, tumor-resident clones rose rapidly, then generally contracted before radiologic responses.

CDR3 length equals 13 residues. CDR1 is SGHDT, CDR2 YYEEEE, per germline. Trimming stripped 6 bases from V and 9 bases from J, with 18 bases between. Every patient had mismatch repair deficiency by PCR or immunohistochemistry. The TCR-sequenced patients were a few responders to pembrolizumab. Assay used: immunoSEQ multiplex PCR; TCRdb lists only in-frame clones, some missing. The profile shows about 49,000 clones, 77% of them singletons. V is TRBV5-6 and J is TRBJ2-5; D may be TRBD1 or TRBD2 (6 bases each). Here the sequenced sample was PBMCs, taken before pembrolizumab treatment. The origin of this receptor is an adult with mismatch repair-deficient cancer. The CDR3 coding sequence is TGTGCCAGCACCAATGGGGGGCTTCAGGCCCAGTACTTC. Protein: CASTNGGLQAQYF.